What follows is one T cell receptor (beta chain) and its context. Assay: immunoSEQ multiplex PCR; the TCRdb copy retains only in-frame clones and omits some. The repertoire holds 40,000 to 65,000 clones, with approximately 84% as singletons. V was trimmed by 3 bases and J by 2 bases, leaving 10 bases between them. The CDR3 has 14 residues. The germline CDR1 and CDR2 sequences are SEHNR and FQNEAQ (reference sequence). This record belongs to a study of T cell clones after liver transplantation. Overall study: HCV positivity affected three of eight recipients; the rest lacked autoimmune or viral indications.

Sorting of unstimulated PBMCs yielded separate CD3+CD4+ and CD3+CD8+ fractions. This receptor was taken from a human donor who received a liver transplant. This rearrangement joins TRBV7-9 to TRBJ2-5; perhaps TRBD2 as D (5 bases). Sequencing used CD4+ T cells from blood, obtained before liver transplant. CDR3 DNA sequence: TGTGCCAGCAGCTTCATTGGGAGTCAAGAGACCCAGTACTTC. Its translation is CASSFIGSQETQYF.